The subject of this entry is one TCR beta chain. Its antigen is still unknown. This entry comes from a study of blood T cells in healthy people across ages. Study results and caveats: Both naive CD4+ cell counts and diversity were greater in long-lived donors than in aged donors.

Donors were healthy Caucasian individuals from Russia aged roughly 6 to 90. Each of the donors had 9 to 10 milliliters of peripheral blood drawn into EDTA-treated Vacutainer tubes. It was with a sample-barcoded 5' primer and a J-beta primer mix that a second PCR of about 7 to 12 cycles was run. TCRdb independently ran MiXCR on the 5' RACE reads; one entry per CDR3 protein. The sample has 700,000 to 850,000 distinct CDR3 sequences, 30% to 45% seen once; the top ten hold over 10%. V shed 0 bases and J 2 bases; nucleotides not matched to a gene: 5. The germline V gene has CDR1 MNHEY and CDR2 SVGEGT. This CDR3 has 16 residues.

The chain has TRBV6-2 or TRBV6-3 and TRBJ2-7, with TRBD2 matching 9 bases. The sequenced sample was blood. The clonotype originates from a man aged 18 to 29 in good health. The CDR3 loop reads CASSYSGLASAYEQYF. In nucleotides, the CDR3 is TGTGCCAGCAGTTACTCGGGACTAGCAAGTGCCTACGAGCAGTACTTC.